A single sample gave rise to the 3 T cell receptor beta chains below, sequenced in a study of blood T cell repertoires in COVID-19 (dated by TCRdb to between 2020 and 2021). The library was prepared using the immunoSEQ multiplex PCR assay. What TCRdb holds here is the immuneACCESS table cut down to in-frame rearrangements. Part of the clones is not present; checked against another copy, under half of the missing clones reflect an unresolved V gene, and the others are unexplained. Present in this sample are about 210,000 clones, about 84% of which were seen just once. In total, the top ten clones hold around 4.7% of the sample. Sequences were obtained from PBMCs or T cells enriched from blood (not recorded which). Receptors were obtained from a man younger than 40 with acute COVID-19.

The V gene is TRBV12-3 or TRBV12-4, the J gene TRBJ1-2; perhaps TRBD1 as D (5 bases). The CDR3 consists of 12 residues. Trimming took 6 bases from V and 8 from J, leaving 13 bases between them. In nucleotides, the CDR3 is TGTGCCAGCAGACCAGGGTCCGGAGGCTACACCTTC. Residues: CASRPGSGGYTF.

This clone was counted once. In DNA, the CDR3 is TGTGCCAGCATCCAGGGAAGGGCAAATGAGCAGTTCTTC. Residues: CASIQGRANEQFF. The chain carries TRBV7-9 and TRBJ2-1, with a possible D match to TRBD1 (5 bases). Between the trimmed V and J ends, which lost 7 bases and 7 bases, there was a span of 14 bases. The CDR3 totals 13 residues. The germline V gene encodes CDR1 SEHNR and CDR2 FQNEAQ (reference sequence).

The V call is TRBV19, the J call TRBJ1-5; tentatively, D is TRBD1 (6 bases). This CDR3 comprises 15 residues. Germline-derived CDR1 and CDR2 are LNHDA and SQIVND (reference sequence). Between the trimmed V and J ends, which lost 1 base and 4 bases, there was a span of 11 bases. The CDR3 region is CASSIGRTANQPQHF. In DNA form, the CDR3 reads TGTGCCAGTAGTATAGGAAGGACAGCTAATCAGCCCCAGCATTTT.